The entry below describes one TCR beta chain. Its antigen is unidentified. This record belongs to a study of T-cell memory formation after mild COVID-19. Study conclusions and caveats: Shrinking CD4+ clones were chiefly CM and EM; CD8+ ones were chiefly EMRA. Prior to infection, memory already included some responding clones, suggesting cross-reactive memory joined.

J lost 2 bases, V lost 10 bases, and 10 bases had no gene match. CDR1 and CDR2 from the germline V gene are SNHLY and FYNNEI. The CDR3 extends over 14 amino acids. 5'RACE primed at constant segments yielded TCR alpha and TCR beta cDNA libraries bearing sample barcodes and UMIs. TCRdb passed the 5' RACE reads through MiXCR, listing each CDR3 protein once. The sample lists roughly 260,000 distinct CDR3 sequences; about a sixth were seen once. Sequencing was carried out using PBMCs or a T cell subset sorted from them (not recorded which). This clonotype originated in a man between 18 and 29 years old who had mild COVID-19 (a few samples of this study predate the infection). Cell type and time point are not known. The chain has TRBV2 and TRBJ2-7; the match to TRBD1 covers 8 bases. The CDR3 bases are TGTGCCACCCAACCTAGGACAGGGACCTACGAGCAGTACTTC. It specifies CATQPRTGTYEQYF.